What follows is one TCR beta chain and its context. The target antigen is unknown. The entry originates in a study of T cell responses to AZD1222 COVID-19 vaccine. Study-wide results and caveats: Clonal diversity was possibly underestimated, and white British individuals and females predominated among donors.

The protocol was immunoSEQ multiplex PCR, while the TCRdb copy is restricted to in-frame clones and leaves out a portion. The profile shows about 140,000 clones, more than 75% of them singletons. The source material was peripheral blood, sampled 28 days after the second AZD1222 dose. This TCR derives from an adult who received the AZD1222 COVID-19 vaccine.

CDR3 region: CASSDQYGYTF. For the CDR3, the DNA is TGTGCCAGCAGTGATCAGTATGGCTACACCTTC. This chain links TRBV2 with TRBJ1-2; D is ambiguous. The ends were cut back, 3 bases at V and 5 bases at J, with 4 bases in the middle. CDR1 is SNHLY and CDR2 is FYNNEI in the germline V gene. The CDR3 loop spans 11 amino acids.